The 32 T cell receptor beta chains below were found in one sample sequenced in a study of identical twins (dated by TCRdb to the mid-2010s). Libraries came from 5' RACE. Sequencing took place on an Illumina HiSeq 2000. TCRdb reanalyzed the raw reads on its own, using fastp at Q25 for trimming and MiXCR for clone calling, and kept in-frame beta chains. Identical CDR3 proteins give one entry, which carries the most common genes and DNA. This sample comprises 1.5 million to 2 million distinct CDR3 sequences, under 35% of them detected only once. The leading ten clones occupy about 0.27% of the sample. Sequenced sample: cord blood. Receptors originate from a newborn girl in good health.

J is TRBJ1-1 and V is TRBV28; a weak D match, TRBD1 (6 bases). The CDR3 consists of 13 residues. The V end was cut by 8 bases, the J end by 1 base, with 11 bases between. Germline CDR1 and CDR2: MDHEN and SYDVKM. The CDR3 DNA reads TGTGCCAGCCCCAAGGACAGGAACACTGAAGCTTTCTTT. Amino acid sequence: CASPKDRNTEAFF.

This rearrangement joins TRBV6-1 to TRBJ2-6, with D possibly matching TRBD2 (6 bases). This CDR3 spans 15 amino acids. V was pared by 1 base and J by 10 bases, with 14 bases between. Germline V gene lookup returns CDR1 MNHNS and CDR2 SASEGT. CDR3 bases: TGTGCCAGCAGTGAAGGATCGGGGGACTCTAACGTCCTGACTTTC. Translating it yields CASSEGSGDSNVLTF.

This chain links TRBV7-9 with TRBJ1-4, with D perhaps TRBD1 (6 bases). Germline CDR1 is SEHNR and CDR2 is FQNEAQ (reference sequence). This CDR3 comprises 14 residues. V lost 5 bases, J lost 5 bases, and 12 bases lay in between. The CDR3 region has the DNA TGTGCCAGCAGCCGGGGGCGGGGAAATGAAAAACTGTTTTTT. Translating it yields CASSRGRGNEKLFF.

The chain links TRBV19 to TRBJ1-1; TRBD1 is a possible D gene (6 bases). Germline values: CDR1 LNHDA, CDR2 SQIVND (reference sequence). The V end was cut by 4 bases, the J end by 0 bases, with 21 bases between. This CDR3 contains 18 residues. CDR3 in DNA: TGTGCCAGTAGTAACCACCGGGGGCCCCCGTACCTGAACACTGAAGCTTTCTTT. Translated: CASSNHRGPPYLNTEAFF.

This clonotype has just a few counts. The chain has TRBV20-1 and TRBJ2-7; TRBD1 aligns across 9 bases. This CDR3 is 16 amino acids long. Germline V lookup: CDR1 DFQATT, CDR2 SNEGSKA (reference sequence). V was clipped by 5 bases and J by 3 bases; unmatched bases: 14. CDR3 in DNA: TGCAGTGCTGGTCCTTCCGGTGGACAGGGGTTCTACGAGCAGTACTTC. Protein product: CSAGPSGGQGFYEQYF.

The V call is TRBV28, the J call TRBJ2-3, with 10 bases that match TRBD1. V shed 3 bases and J 2 bases; nucleotides not matched to a gene: 11. The germline gives CDR1 MDHEN, CDR2 SYDVKM. The length of the CDR3 is 18 residues. The CDR3 DNA follows: TGTGCCAGCAGTTTCGGCCCGGGACAGGGGTGGACCACAGATACGCAGTATTTT. Translated: CASSFGPGQGWTTDTQYF.

The V and J genes are TRBV29-1 and TRBJ2-5, with D perhaps given as TRBD1 or TRBD2 (5 bases each). Germline V gene data show CDR1 as SQVTM and CDR2 as ANQGSEA. The CDR3 loop spans 12 amino acids. Trimming stripped 7 bases from V and 2 bases from J, with 11 bases between. In DNA form, the CDR3 reads TGCAGCGGAGGGGTTTTTCAAGAGACCCAGTACTTC. This gives the protein CSGGVFQETQYF.

This clonotype was observed a handful of times. V usage is TRBV12-5 and J usage is TRBJ2-3; D may be TRBD1 or TRBD2 (5 bases each). Trimming took 1 base from V and 0 from J, leaving 11 bases between them. CDR1 and CDR2 from the germline V gene are LGHNT and FRNRAP. The CDR3 is 16 residues long. The CDR3 loop reads CASGLARGESTDTQYF. CDR3 nucleotides: TGTGCTAGTGGTTTGGCCCGAGGGGAGAGCACAGATACGCAGTATTTT.

This clonotype was seen a few times. The chain is built from TRBV3-1 and TRBJ2-1; D ambiguous. V dropped 4 bases and J dropped 1 base, with 17 bases sitting between them. The CDR3 contains 17 residues. CDR1 LGHDT and CDR2 YNNKEL come from the germline V gene (reference sequence). DNA of the CDR3: TGTGCCAGCAGCCGTGCCAGGCGACGTCGGTCCTACAATGAGCAGTTCTTC. It yields the protein CASSRARRRRSYNEQFF.

There are a few counts of this clonotype. The V and J genes are TRBV6-2 or TRBV6-3 and TRBJ2-3, with D tentatively TRBD2 (6 bases). The CDR3 totals 15 residues. Trimming removed 7 bases from V and 2 bases from J, with 16 bases in between. Germline CDR1 MNHEY, CDR2 SVGEGT. The CDR3 nucleotides are TGTGCCAGCACTCAGCGGGCTCCGGACACAGATACGCAGTATTTT. This codes for CASTQRAPDTDTQYF.

The rearrangement uses TRBV10-3 and TRBJ2-3, with 12 bases that match TRBD2. Germline-derived CDR1 and CDR2 are ENHRY and SYGVKD. The V segment lost 2 bases and the J segment 8 bases; nucleotides outside the gene matches: 5. The CDR3 length is 15 residues. The CDR3 nucleotides are TGTGCCATCAGTGAGCTAGCGGGGGGGCCAGGTACGCAGTATTTT. Translation gives CAISELAGGPGTQYF.

With regard to this clonotype: An end of the junction does not agree with germline; a read error may underlie this. This chain uses TRBV12-3 or TRBV12-4 with TRBJ2-1; no definite D call. The CDR3 is 16 residues long. In nucleotides, the CDR3 is TGTGCCATCAGTGACCAACGTCTCGGGTCCTACAATGAGCAGTTCTTC. Protein product: CAISDQRLGSYNEQFF.

This clonotype was seen only a few times. The J gene is TRBJ2-7, the V gene TRBV3-1; 15 nucleotides align to TRBD2. Per the germline V gene, CDR1 is LGHDT and CDR2 is YNNKEL (reference sequence). V shed 2 bases and J 0 bases; nucleotides not matched to a gene: 5. The CDR3 is 18 residues long. The CDR3 region has the DNA TGTGCCAGCAGCCAAAGGGGACTAGCGGGAGGTAGCTCCTACGAGCAGTACTTC. Its translation is CASSQRGLAGGSSYEQYF.

This chain uses TRBV12-3 or TRBV12-4 with TRBJ2-5; 7 bases fit TRBD1. This CDR3 spans 13 amino acids. The J segment lost 1 base and the V segment lost 10 bases, leaving 6 bases of the junction unmatched. CDR3 in amino acids: CANRWTGQETQYF. The CDR3 DNA reads TGTGCCAACAGATGGACAGGCCAAGAGACCCAGTACTTC.

There are a few counts of this clonotype. The V call is TRBV6-6, the J call TRBJ2-7; perhaps TRBD2 as D (5 bases). The CDR3 has 17 residues. The V end lost 2 bases, the J end lost 1 base, and 18 bases lay between the germline ends. Germline-derived CDR1 and CDR2 are MNHNY and SVGAGI (reference sequence). As DNA, the CDR3 is TGTGCCAGCAGTTACCCCATCCGGGAATCCCTTTCCTACGAGCAGTACTTC. This gives the protein CASSYPIRESLSYEQYF.

The chain links TRBV5-4 to TRBJ2-7; 15 positions agree with TRBD2. Unmatched junction bases numbered 8, after V lost 5 bases and J lost 2 bases. Germline V gene data show CDR1 as SGHNT and CDR2 as YYREEE (reference sequence). This CDR3 spans 17 amino acids. The CDR3 sequence: CASSSGTSGRNTYEQYF. The CDR3 nucleotides are TGTGCCAGCAGTTCCGGGACTAGCGGGAGGAATACCTACGAGCAGTACTTC.

The chain combines TRBV15 with TRBJ1-1; D not resolved. The CDR3 runs 14 residues. Germline CDR1 and CDR2: LNHNV and YYDKDF (reference sequence). Trimming removed 1 base at V and 0 bases at J, with 6 bases between. The CDR3 loop is CATSRGIVNTEAFF. The CDR3 bases are TGTGCCACCAGCAGAGGGATAGTGAACACTGAAGCTTTCTTT.

The chain has TRBV2 and TRBJ2-5; D is ambiguous. Germline CDR1 and CDR2: SNHLY and FYNNEI. The length of the CDR3 is 12 residues. V lost 7 bases to trimming and J lost 11 bases, with 17 bases between them. The CDR3 nucleotides are TGTGCCAGCAATCTGGGGTCTCTTGAGCAGTACTTC. Protein sequence: CASNLGSLEQYF. The entire variable domain, with the rest obtained from reference TRBV2 and TRBJ2-5, is as follows: EPEVTQTPSHQVTQMGQEVILRCVPISNHLYFYWYRQILGQKVEFLVSFYNNEISEKSEIFDDQFSVERPDGSNFTLKIRSTKLEDSAMYFCASNLGSLEQYFGPGTRLLVL.

This clonotype has a single count. The rearrangement uses TRBV20-1 and TRBJ2-2; no reliable D call. The CDR3 runs to 15 residues. Trimming pared 1 base from V and 1 base from J, leaving 10 bases between. The V gene's germline CDR1 is DFQATT and CDR2 SNEGSKA (reference sequence). CDR3 amino acids: CSARVQTRNTGELFF. CDR3 sequence (DNA): TGCAGTGCTAGAGTACAAACTCGGAACACCGGGGAGCTGTTTTTT.

This chain's CDR3 is CASSLRLAGLEQYF. The CDR3 nucleotides are TGCGCCAGCAGCTTGAGGCTAGCGGGGCTCGAGCAGTACTTC. The chain employs TRBV5-1 and TRBJ2-7; TRBD2 aligns across 9 bases. Germline loops: CDR1 SGHRS, CDR2 YFSETQ. The J segment lost 6 bases and the V segment lost 1 base, leaving 5 bases of the junction unmatched. CDR3 length equals 14 residues.

The V and J genes are TRBV20-1 and TRBJ1-4; D unresolved. The germline V gene encodes CDR1 DFQATT and CDR2 SNEGSKA (reference sequence). The V gene lost 6 bases and the J gene lost 6 bases, with 14 bases spanning the gap. The CDR3 totals 13 residues. This CDR3 is CSATDGRDEKLFF. The CDR3, as DNA: TGCAGTGCCACAGACGGGAGGGATGAAAAACTGTTTTTT.

J is TRBJ2-1 and V is TRBV2; TRBD2 might be the D (6 bases). Germline CDR1 SNHLY, CDR2 FYNNEI. This CDR3 is 15 amino acids long. Trimming took off 4 bases at V and 4 bases at J, with 14 bases between the two ends. CDR3 region: CASSASRRGYNEQFF. DNA for the CDR3: TGTGCCAGCAGTGCGTCTAGGCGGGGATACAATGAGCAGTTCTTC. Drawing the rest from reference TRBV2 and TRBJ2-1, the complete variable domain is EPEVTQTPSHQVTQMGQEVILRCVPISNHLYFYWYRQILGQKVEFLVSFYNNEISEKSEIFDDQFSVERPDGSNFTLKIRSTKLEDSAMYFCASSASRRGYNEQFFGPGTRLTVL.

The chain carries TRBV4-2 and TRBJ2-7; the D gene is possibly TRBD2 (7 bases). This CDR3 is 16 amino acids long. The germline V gene has CDR1 LGHNA and CDR2 YNFKEQ. The V gene lost 0 bases and the J gene lost 7 bases, with 19 bases spanning the gap. The CDR3 region has the DNA TGTGCCAGCAGCCAAGATCGGGGGGCAGGTCGGTATGAGCAGTACTTC. It encodes CASSQDRGAGRYEQYF.

This clonotype was observed a single time. The J gene is TRBJ2-6, the V gene TRBV29-1; 7 bases are a match to TRBD1. V was clipped by 4 bases and J by 0 bases; unmatched bases: 0. The CDR3 spans 14 residues. The V gene's germline CDR1 is SQVTM and CDR2 ANQGSEA. Here the CDR3 reads CSVGQGSGANVLTF. The CDR3 DNA sequence: TGCAGCGTTGGACAGGGCTCTGGGGCCAACGTCCTGACTTTC.

This clonotype has just a few counts. The chain couples TRBV29-1 to TRBJ2-3; 8 bases are a match to TRBD2. This CDR3 comprises 15 residues. V dropped 7 bases and J dropped 2; count of bases not matched to a gene: 11. The germline CDR1 and CDR2 sequences are SQVTM and ANQGSEA. The CDR3 DNA reads TGCAGCGGGGCCGGGACTAGAGGGATCACAGATACGCAGTATTTT. Encoded protein: CSGAGTRGITDTQYF.

The sample holds a few counts of this clonotype. The V call is TRBV2, the J call TRBJ2-7; D is uncertain. Trimming removed 2 bases at V and 4 bases at J, with 9 bases between. Germline CDR1 reads SNHLY; CDR2 reads FYNNEI. The CDR3 spans 13 residues. In nucleotides, the CDR3 is TGTGCCAGCAGTGAACGGGCTTTGTACGAGCAGTACTTC. This translates into CASSERALYEQYF.

This CDR3 is CASGRQGVTDTQYF. In DNA form, the CDR3 reads TGCGCCAGCGGGAGACAGGGGGTCACAGATACGCAGTATTTT. J is TRBJ2-3 and V is TRBV5-1, with 9 bases lining up with TRBD1. The V and J ends lost 7 bases and 2 bases, in that order; junction bases with no gene match: 5. The CDR3 is 14 residues long. Germline CDR1 and CDR2: SGHRS and YFSETQ.

This clonotype was found many times. The chain combines TRBV4-2 with TRBJ2-1; weak D call: TRBD1 (5 bases). CDR1 is LGHNA and CDR2 is YNFKEQ in the germline V gene. The CDR3 spans 14 residues. V was clipped by 2 bases and J by 9 bases, with 14 bases between them. CDR3 sequence reads: CASSQMSSQGEQFF. CDR3 DNA sequence: TGTGCCAGCAGCCAAATGTCTAGTCAGGGTGAGCAGTTCTTC.

The V and J genes are TRBV4-2 and TRBJ2-1; tentatively, D is TRBD2 (7 bases). CDR3 length: 17 residues. CDR1 and CDR2 from the germline V gene are LGHNA and YNFKEQ. Trimming shortened V by 2 bases and J by 1 base, and 15 bases separated the two germline ends. The DNA of the CDR3 is TGTGCCAGCAGCCAACCCAAGGGGGGGCCATCCTACAATGAGCAGTTCTTC. Amino acid sequence: CASSQPKGGPSYNEQFF.

This clonotype was detected many times. The J gene is TRBJ2-1, the V gene TRBV29-1; the D call may be TRBD1 or TRBD2 (7 bases each). Trimming shortened V by 7 bases and J by 8 bases, and 15 bases separated the two germline ends. This CDR3 has 12 amino acids. Germline CDR1 and CDR2: SQVTM and ANQGSEA. The CDR3 bases are TGCAGCGGCCTCGCAGGGGGGGATGAGCAGTTCTTC. It codes for CSGLAGGDEQFF.

A few counts support this clonotype. V gene TRBV4-1 combines with J gene TRBJ2-5; unclear D gene. CDR3 length: 15 residues. Per the germline V gene, CDR1 is MGHRA and CDR2 is YSYEKL. Trimming took off 1 base at V and 2 bases at J, with 11 bases between the two ends. The DNA of the CDR3 is TGCGCCAGCAGCCAAGGCTGGCTCCCTCAAGAGACCCAGTACTTC. Protein product: CASSQGWLPQETQYF.

A few counts support this clonotype. V is TRBV28 and J is TRBJ2-7; 7 bases match TRBD1. The germline V gene encodes CDR1 MDHEN and CDR2 SYDVKM. The CDR3 runs 13 residues. The V gene end was trimmed by 10 bases and the J gene end by 6 bases; junction bases not matched to a gene: 12. CDR3 coding DNA: TGTGCCACCACAACAGGGGACCTGGGCGAGCAGTACTTC. Protein product: CATTTGDLGEQYF.